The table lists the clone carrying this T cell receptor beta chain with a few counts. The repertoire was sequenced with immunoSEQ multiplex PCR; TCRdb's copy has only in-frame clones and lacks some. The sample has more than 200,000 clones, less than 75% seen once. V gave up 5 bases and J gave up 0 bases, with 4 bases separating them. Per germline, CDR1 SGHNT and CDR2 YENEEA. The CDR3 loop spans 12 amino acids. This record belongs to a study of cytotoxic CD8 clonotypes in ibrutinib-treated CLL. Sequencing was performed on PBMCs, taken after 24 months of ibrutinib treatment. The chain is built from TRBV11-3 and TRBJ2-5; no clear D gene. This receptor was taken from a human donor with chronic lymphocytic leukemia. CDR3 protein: CASSQDQETQYF. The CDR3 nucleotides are TGTGCCAGCAGCCAGGACCAAGAGACCCAGTACTTC.